Listed here are 23 T cell receptor beta chains from one sample, sequenced in a study of T cell clonotyping in hematopoietic cell transplantation. The method was immunoSEQ multiplex PCR; TCRdb's version includes in-frame clones alone and lacks a portion of them. The top ten clones hold 1.3% to 1.5% of a sample with around 25,000 clones, approximately 95% of them seen once. Material for sequencing was peripheral blood mononuclear cells. Every receptor here comes from a man aged 50-60 years in good health. Some clones in this sample may be carry-over from other donors' samples.

The chain recombines TRBV30 with TRBJ1-3, with a weak D call TRBD1 (5 bases). The CDR3 loop spans 13 amino acids. V was cut by 4 bases and J by 1 base, with 8 bases left in between. Germline lookup yields CDR1 GTSNPN and CDR2 SVGIG (reference sequence). CDR3 amino acids: CAWIKGSGNTIYF. CDR3 in DNA: TGTGCCTGGATCAAGGGGTCTGGAAACACCATATATTTT. Full variable domain (outside the CDR3, taken from reference TRBV30 and TRBJ1-3): SQTIHQWPATLVQPVGSPLSLECTVEGTSNPNLYWYRQAAGRGLQLLFYSVGIGQISSEVPQNLSASRPQDRQFILSSKKLLLSDSGFYLCAWIKGSGNTIYFGEGSWLTVV.

The chain couples TRBV7-8 to TRBJ2-2; tentatively, D is TRBD1 (6 bases). The germline V gene encodes CDR1 SGHVS and CDR2 FQNEAQ. V lost 5 bases, J lost 4 bases, and 11 bases lay in between. This CDR3 has 14 residues. Here the CDR3 reads CASSDRQATGELFF. CDR3 nucleotide sequence: TGTGCCAGCAGCGACAGACAGGCCACCGGGGAGCTGTTTTTT. The full variable domain, with the rest looked up from reference TRBV7-8 and TRBJ2-2, is GAGVSQSPRYKVAKRGQDVALRCDPISGHVSLFWYQQALGQGPEFLTYFQNEAQLDKSGLPSDRFFAERPEGSVSTLKIQRTQQEDSAVYLCASSDRQATGELFFGEGSRLTVL.

The V call is TRBV29-1, the J call TRBJ1-5; D not resolved. The germline CDR1 and CDR2 sequences are SQVTM and ANQGSEA. The length of the CDR3 is 13 residues. Trimming took 2 bases from V and 3 from J, leaving 8 bases between them. The CDR3 sequence: CSVESGSNQPQHF. In DNA form, the CDR3 reads TGCAGCGTTGAATCTGGTTCCAATCAGCCCCAGCATTTT.

The chain links TRBV5-1 to TRBJ2-3; 7 positions match TRBD1. The ends lost 3 bases at V and 3 bases at J; junction bases unmatched: 7. Per the germline V gene, CDR1 is SGHRS and CDR2 is YFSETQ. CDR3 length equals 15 residues. CDR3 DNA: TGCGCCAGCAGCTCATTAACAGGGGCGACAGATACGCAGTATTTT. Encoded protein: CASSSLTGATDTQYF.

The chain links TRBV30 to TRBJ2-5; perhaps TRBD2 as D (5 bases). The CDR3 covers 14 residues. CDR1 GTSNPN and CDR2 SVGIG come from the germline V gene (reference sequence). Between the trimmed V and J ends, which lost 1 base and 5 bases, there was a span of 14 bases. The CDR3 region is CAWSDPSGGETQYF. DNA of the CDR3: TGTGCCTGGAGTGACCCCTCGGGCGGGGAGACCCAGTACTTC. The full variable domain, completed using reference TRBV30 and TRBJ2-5, is SQTIHQWPATLVQPVGSPLSLECTVEGTSNPNLYWYRQAAGRGLQLLFYSVGIGQISSEVPQNLSASRPQDRQFILSSKKLLLSDSGFYLCAWSDPSGGETQYFGPGTRLLVL.

This clone is a singleton in its sample. The rearrangement uses TRBV6-1 and TRBJ2-3; 7 bases fit TRBD1. V was clipped by 10 bases and J by 2 bases; unmatched bases: 9. CDR1 and CDR2 from the germline V gene are MNHNS and SASEGT. The CDR3 sequence is 14 residues long. The CDR3 sequence: CATETGAITDTQYF. The CDR3 DNA sequence: TGTGCCACCGAAACAGGGGCGATCACAGATACGCAGTATTTT.

The J gene is TRBJ1-6, the V gene TRBV30; tentative D call: TRBD1 (6 bases). The CDR3 is 17 residues long. Germline values: CDR1 GTSNPN, CDR2 SVGIG (reference sequence). V was cut by 1 base and J by 0 bases, with 13 bases left in between. The CDR3 protein is CAWSDRTASSYNSPLHF. Written as DNA, the CDR3 is TGTGCCTGGAGTGACAGGACAGCGAGCTCCTATAATTCACCCCTCCACTTT.

V usage is TRBV30 and J usage is TRBJ1-3, with D hard to call. There are 16 residues in the CDR3. The germline V and J ends were trimmed by 3 bases and 0 bases, with 15 bases remaining between them. CDR1 is GTSNPN, CDR2 SVGIG, per germline (reference sequence). CDR3 protein: CAWRLYGVISGNTIYF. In nucleotides, the CDR3 is TGTGCCTGGAGATTATATGGGGTGATCTCTGGAAACACCATATATTTT.

V is TRBV5-1 and J is TRBJ1-2; D not certain. Looked up from germline, CDR1 is SGHRS and CDR2 is YFSETQ. The CDR3 length is 13 residues. V was pared by 3 bases and J by 4 bases, with 10 bases between. The CDR3 coding sequence is TGCGCCAGCAGCTCGGACGGATTCTATGGCTACACCTTC. It specifies CASSSDGFYGYTF.

This clone was seen a handful of times. This chain connects TRBV30 to TRBJ1-5; 7 positions match TRBD1. Germline V gene data show CDR1 as GTSNPN and CDR2 as SVGIG (reference sequence). This CDR3 has 15 residues. Losses at the gene ends were 0 bases for V and 9 bases for J; bases not matched to a gene: 11. The CDR3 spells CAWSVGLPDRLPQHF. In DNA form, the CDR3 reads TGTGCCTGGAGTGTCGGGCTTCCGGACAGGCTGCCCCAGCATTTT.

In this sample, this clone turned up once. CDR3 in amino acids: CASSSSIGNLDEQYF. The CDR3 DNA reads as TGTGCCAGCAGTAGCTCGATAGGCAATCTGGACGAGCAGTACTTC. The genes are TRBV6-5 and TRBJ2-7; no clear D gene. Trimming stripped 5 bases from V and 5 bases from J, with 19 bases between. From germline, CDR1 is MNHEY and CDR2 SVGAGI. The CDR3 is made up of 15 amino acids.

The chain couples TRBV7-3 to TRBJ2-3; maybe TRBD1 (6 bases). The V gene lost 3 bases and the J gene lost 3 bases, with 13 bases spanning the gap. This CDR3 region has 15 residues. CDR1 SGHTA and CDR2 FQGTGA come from the germline V gene. The CDR3 DNA reads TGTGCCAGCAGCTTGGGGCAGGGGAGTACAGATACGCAGTATTTT. Its translation: CASSLGQGSTDTQYF.

The chain is built from TRBV29-1 and TRBJ2-7; D remains unclear. Germline CDR1 SQVTM, CDR2 ANQGSEA. The CDR3 extends over 11 amino acids. V lost 7 bases and J 1 base, leaving 8 bases between the germline ends. In nucleotides, the CDR3 is TGCAGCGCAGCTTCATCCTACGAGCAGTACTTC. It translates to CSAASSYEQYF.

The V call is TRBV20-1, the J call TRBJ2-7, with D unclear. Between the trimmed V and J ends, which lost 6 bases and 5 bases, there was a span of 11 bases. The CDR3 contains 11 residues. Germline CDR1 and CDR2: DFQATT and SNEGSKA (reference sequence). The CDR3 DNA reads TGCAGTGCCTCGGACGGAAACGAGCAGTACTTC. Translating gives CSASDGNEQYF.

This clone was seen only once. J is TRBJ2-1 and V is TRBV2; the D gene could be TRBD1 or TRBD2 (5 bases each). The V end was cut by 2 bases, the J end by 3 bases, with 17 bases between. CDR3 length: 17 amino acids. CDR1 and CDR2 (germline): SNHLY, FYNNEI. CDR3 region: CASSENFGTSVYNEQFF. The CDR3 DNA reads as TGTGCCAGCAGTGAAAACTTCGGGACGAGCGTCTACAATGAGCAGTTCTTC.

The J gene is TRBJ2-7, the V gene TRBV5-4; 8 bases align to TRBD2. After removal of 2 bases from V and 2 bases from J, the junction contained 6 bases not matched to a gene. The length of the CDR3 is 15 residues. Germline CDR1 and CDR2: SGHNT and YYREEE (reference sequence). As DNA, the CDR3 is TGTGCCAGCAGCTTACCGGGACTAGGGGCCTACGAGCAGTACTTC. Translating gives CASSLPGLGAYEQYF.

This chain joins TRBV9 and TRBJ1-1; 9 nucleotides agree with TRBD1. V shed 5 bases and J 5 bases; nucleotides not matched to a gene: 10. The germline V gene has CDR1 SGDLS and CDR2 YYNGEE. This CDR3 spans 15 amino acids. The CDR3 here is CASRGQGTGNTEAFF. The DNA for the CDR3 is TGTGCCAGCAGGGGGCAGGGGACAGGGAATACTGAAGCTTTCTTT.

J is TRBJ2-5 and V is TRBV28, with a weak D call TRBD2 (5 bases). V lost 6 bases and J 4 bases, leaving 15 bases between the germline ends. CDR3 length equals 14 residues. Germline V gives CDR1 MDHEN, CDR2 SYDVKM. CDR3 sequence reads: CASSSRVGAETQYF. DNA for the CDR3: TGTGCCAGCAGCTCGAGGGTCGGAGCAGAGACCCAGTACTTC.

CDR3 region: CASSRGGGNQPQHF. The CDR3 bases are TGTGCCAGCAGCCGAGGGGGCGGGAATCAGCCCCAGCATTTT. The chain carries TRBV7-2 and TRBJ1-5, with 7 bases lining up with TRBD1. This CDR3 region has 14 residues. Germline assignment: CDR1 SGHTA and CDR2 FQGNSA. The ends lost 5 bases at V and 4 bases at J; junction bases unmatched: 5. Complete variable domain (other parts from reference TRBV7-2 and TRBJ1-5): GAGVSQSPSNKVTEKGKDVELRCDPISGHTALYWYRQSLGQGLEFLIYFQGNSAPDKSGLPSDRFSAERTGGSVSTLTIQRTQQEDSAVYLCASSRGGGNQPQHFGDGTRLSIL.

This sequence joins TRBV5-8 and TRBJ2-3; 8 bases are shared with TRBD2. Germline V gene data show CDR1 as SGHTS and CDR2 as YDEGEE. This CDR3 is built from 15 residues. Unmatched junction bases numbered 7, after V lost 7 bases and J lost 0 bases. CDR3 bases: TGTGCCAGCTCTGCGGGGGGCATCAGCACAGATACGCAGTATTTT. Its protein product is CASSAGGISTDTQYF.

This chain links TRBV30 with TRBJ2-7; a possible D gene is TRBD1 (6 bases). The ends were cut back, 4 bases at V and 2 bases at J, with 15 bases in the middle. Per germline, CDR1 GTSNPN and CDR2 SVGIG (reference sequence). The CDR3 covers 14 residues. The CDR3 nucleotides are TGTGCCTGGAATCTACAGGGTCCAACCTACGAGCAGTACTTC. This codes for CAWNLQGPTYEQYF. Complete variable domain (other parts from reference TRBV30 and TRBJ2-7): SQTIHQWPATLVQPVGSPLSLECTVEGTSNPNLYWYRQAAGRGLQLLFYSVGIGQISSEVPQNLSASRPQDRQFILSSKKLLLSDSGFYLCAWNLQGPTYEQYFGPGTRLTVT.

The chain is built from TRBV6-5 and TRBJ1-2, with D hard to call. Trimming cost V 6 bases and J 1 base, with 9 bases left between them. This CDR3 has 13 residues. Germline loops: CDR1 MNHEY, CDR2 SVGAGI. CDR3 sequence: CASSPIVNYGYTF. Here the CDR3 DNA reads TGTGCCAGCAGCCCGATCGTTAACTATGGCTACACCTTC.

The CDR3 DNA reads as TGTGCCAGCAGTACCTGGGCCCGCTCCTACGAGCAGTACTTC. It encodes CASSTWARSYEQYF. The chain has TRBV27 and TRBJ2-7; D not resolved. Trimming cost V 5 bases and J 0 bases, with 11 bases left between them. Per the germline V gene, CDR1 is MNHEY and CDR2 is SMNVEV (reference sequence). CDR3 length: 14 amino acids.